These 17 T cell receptor beta chains came from one sample sequenced in a study of T-cell reconstitution after alpha-beta-depleted transplantation in children. The TCRbeta library incorporated unique molecular identifiers. TCRdb processed the PCR reads anew with MiXCR; each CDR3 protein has one entry. The sample shows approximately 510,000 distinct CDR3 sequences, about 18% of them seen only once. Specimen: PBMCs from the stem cell graft donor, collected from the stem cell graft. These receptors originate from a human donor who donated a stem cell graft to a child with acute lymphoblastic leukemia.

This clonotype has only a few counts. The CDR3 loop is CASSFLAVGTDTQYF. DNA of the CDR3: TGCGCCAGCAGCTTCCTAGCGGTCGGCACAGATACGCAGTATTTT. This chain uses TRBV5-1 with TRBJ2-3; 7 bases match TRBD2. Germline CDR1 and CDR2: SGHRS and YFSETQ. Losses at the gene ends were 2 bases for V and 1 base for J; bases not matched to a gene: 4. The CDR3 has 15 residues.

This sequence joins TRBV12-3 or TRBV12-4 and TRBJ2-1, with D possibly called TRBD1 or TRBD2 (5 bases each). V was pared by 2 bases and J by 5 bases, with 19 bases between. The CDR3 consists of 17 residues. The DNA for the CDR3 is TGTGCCAGCAGTTTATCCCTGGGACGCGCAGGGCACAATGAGCAGTTCTTC. Its protein is CASSLSLGRAGHNEQFF.

Only a few counts were recorded for this clonotype. This sequence joins TRBV2 and TRBJ1-4, with D perhaps matching TRBD1 (5 bases). The CDR3 is made up of 15 amino acids. The V end lost 6 bases, the J end lost 8 bases, and 19 bases lay between the germline ends. CDR1 is SNHLY, CDR2 FYNNEI, per germline. The CDR3 region is CASRAYGTSSEKLFF. Here the CDR3 DNA reads TGTGCCAGCAGAGCATACGGGACGTCAAGCGAAAAACTGTTTTTT.

This clonotype was found a few times. CDR3 bases: TGTGCCAGCAGGGAGGGAGGAGAGACCCAGTACTTC. It is translated as CASREGGETQYF. The genes are TRBV12-3 or TRBV12-4 and TRBJ2-5; a weak D match, TRBD2 (6 bases). V was trimmed by 6 bases and J by 4 bases, leaving 9 bases between them. This CDR3 comprises 12 residues.

This clonotype has only a few counts. The chain carries TRBV10-3 and TRBJ2-7, with D perhaps matching TRBD2 (5 bases). Deletions cut 4 bases from V and 0 bases from J, with 13 bases between. This CDR3 comprises 15 residues. Germline V gene sequence: CDR1 ENHRY, CDR2 SYGVKD. CDR3 residues: CAISGEDGISYEQYF. The CDR3 nucleotides are TGTGCCATCAGTGGTGAGGACGGGATCTCCTACGAGCAGTACTTC.

This clonotype was detected a few times. The chain couples TRBV7-2 to TRBJ2-5; a weak D match, TRBD2 (7 bases). Looked up from germline, CDR1 is SGHTA and CDR2 is FQGNSA. Trimming stripped 3 bases from V and 3 bases from J, with 17 bases between. CDR3 size: 16 residues. The CDR3 here is CASSLGAGAGEETQYF. The CDR3 bases are TGTGCCAGCAGCTTGGGGGCGGGAGCAGGGGAAGAGACCCAGTACTTC. Based on the CDR3 plus reference TRBV7-2 and TRBJ2-5, the full variable domain is GAGVSQSPSNKVTEKGKDVELRCDPISGHTALYWYRQSLGQGLEFLIYFQGNSAPDKSGLPSDRFSAERTGGSVSTLTIQRTQQEDSAVYLCASSLGAGAGEETQYFGPGTRLLVL.

The chain recombines TRBV19 with TRBJ2-7, with D perhaps TRBD2 (6 bases). Trimming stripped 1 base from V and 1 base from J, with 11 bases between. Germline loops: CDR1 LNHDA, CDR2 SQIVND (reference sequence). The length of the CDR3 is 15 residues. CDR3 protein: CASSIAGGGSYEQYF. As DNA, the CDR3 is TGTGCCAGTAGTATAGCAGGCGGAGGGTCCTACGAGCAGTACTTC.

This clonotype has more than one count but fewer than ten. The rearrangement joins TRBV12-3 or TRBV12-4 to TRBJ2-2, with TRBD1 as a possible D gene (7 bases). The ends were cut back, 6 bases at V and 5 bases at J, with 19 bases in the middle. The CDR3 consists of 16 residues. CDR3: CASSMRQGGGTGELFF. The CDR3 DNA follows: TGTGCCAGCAGCATGCGACAGGGAGGAGGGACCGGGGAGCTGTTTTTT.

This clonotype was seen only a few times. The chain is built from TRBV7-6 and TRBJ2-7; TRBD1 agrees at 8 bases. The CDR3 contains 15 residues. J lost 4 bases, V lost 4 bases, and 9 bases had no gene match. Germline V gene data show CDR1 as SGHVS and CDR2 as FNYEAQ. Written as DNA, the CDR3 is TGTGCCAGCAGCTCCCTGACAGGGGTAACGTACGAGCAGTACTTC. It codes for CASSSLTGVTYEQYF.

In this sample, this clonotype turned up a few times. The rearrangement links TRBV20-1 to TRBJ2-7; 7 nucleotides line up with TRBD2. V was pared by 6 bases and J by 3 bases, with 8 bases of the junction left unmatched. The CDR3 consists of 13 residues. CDR1 and CDR2 (germline): DFQATT, SNEGSKA (reference sequence). The chain's CDR3 is CSARNPGGYEQYF. The CDR3 bases are TGCAGTGCCCGGAACCCGGGGGGCTACGAGCAGTACTTC.

This chain joins TRBV7-2 and TRBJ2-7; tentative D call: TRBD1 (5 bases). Germline loops: CDR1 SGHTA, CDR2 FQGNSA. The CDR3 has 17 amino acids. Trimming shortened V by 2 bases and J by 0 bases, and 17 bases separated the two germline ends. The CDR3 spells CASSLSRRQQSSYEQYF. CDR3 nucleotides: TGTGCCAGCAGCTTAAGTCGAAGACAGCAGAGCTCCTACGAGCAGTACTTC.

This clonotype was detected only a few times. CDR3: CSVERGGNTGELFF. In DNA, the CDR3 is TGCAGCGTTGAGAGGGGGGGTAACACCGGGGAGCTGTTTTTT. The J gene is TRBJ2-2, the V gene TRBV29-1; possibly TRBD2 for D (7 bases). Germline CDR1 is SQVTM and CDR2 is ANQGSEA. V lost 3 bases to trimming and J lost 2 bases, with 10 bases between them. The CDR3 has 14 amino acids.

Only a few counts were recorded for this clonotype. The chain combines TRBV12-3 or TRBV12-4 with TRBJ1-6; weak D call: TRBD1 (6 bases). V was pared by 5 bases and J by 7 bases, with 15 bases between. The CDR3 totals 15 residues. The CDR3 bases are TGTGCCAGCAGTATACAGGGTCAGCTGAATTCACCCCTCCACTTT. Amino acids: CASSIQGQLNSPLHF.

This chain links TRBV12-5 with TRBJ1-1, with unresolved D. Trimming shortened V by 5 bases and J by 2 bases, and 9 bases separated the two germline ends. This CDR3 is 13 amino acids long. The germline CDR1 and CDR2 sequences are LGHNT and FRNRAP. DNA of the CDR3: TGTGCTAGTGGTACTACAACCAACACTGAAGCTTTCTTT. This encodes CASGTTTNTEAFF.

This rearrangement joins TRBV2 to TRBJ1-1; D uncertain. There are 12 residues in the CDR3. The V gene's germline CDR1 is SNHLY and CDR2 FYNNEI. V was clipped by 7 bases and J by 4 bases, with 10 bases between them. The DNA for the CDR3 is TGTGCCAGCAAGCAGGCGGGCACTGAAGCTTTCTTT. It codes for CASKQAGTEAFF.

The V and J genes are TRBV20-1 and TRBJ2-1, with 10 nucleotides matching TRBD2. Germline loops: CDR1 DFQATT, CDR2 SNEGSKA (reference sequence). Trimming cost V 0 bases and J 8 bases; bases outside gene matches: 19. The CDR3 length is 19 residues. CDR3 amino acids: CSARDAPPLAGERSYEQFF. For the CDR3, the DNA is TGCAGTGCTAGAGATGCCCCGCCCCTAGCGGGAGAGCGGTCCTATGAGCAGTTCTTC.

The CDR3 spells CASTLGGLFYGYTF. CDR3 nucleotide sequence: TGTGCCAGCACCCTGGGTGGTCTCTTCTATGGCTACACCTTC. The chain couples TRBV7-9 to TRBJ1-2; D is uncertain. The CDR3 is 14 residues long. V shed 7 bases and J shed 4 bases, with 16 bases lying between them. The germline gives CDR1 SEHNR, CDR2 FQNEAQ (reference sequence). Filled out from reference TRBV7-9 and TRBJ1-2, the complete variable domain reads DTGVSQNPRHKITKRGQNVTFRCDPISEHNRLYWYRQTLGQGPEFLTYFQNEAQLEKSRLLSDRFSAERPKGSFSTLEIQRTEQGDSAMYLCASTLGGLFYGYTFGSGTRLTVV.